Listed here is a single T cell receptor beta chain. Its specificity is not known. The sample is drawn from a study of PD-L1 blockade in urothelial cancer. Study-wide context: About 85% of the roughly 30 patients were males with bladder-origin urothelial cancer. Study-wide findings and caveats: Expansion of tumor-associated blood clones at 3 weeks was greater in durable-benefit patients.

V lost 10 bases, J lost 2 bases, and 9 bases lay in between. This CDR3 is 11 amino acids long. CDR1 MDHEN and CDR2 SYDVKM come from the germline V gene. Time point of the sample: peripheral blood 6 weeks after treatment start. Clones were read by immunoSEQ multiplex PCR, and TCRdb kept only the in-frame ones, dropping some. The sample contains fewer than 90,000 clones, approximately 89% of which appear only once. The chain links TRBV28 to TRBJ2-7; weak D call: TRBD2 (5 bases). The sequence was obtained from a woman of 80 years or more with urothelial cancer. The sequencing here drew on PBMCs, taken around atezolizumab (anti-PD-L1) treatment. This CDR3 is CAITAAYEQYF. CDR3 bases: TGTGCCATCACAGCGGCCTACGAGCAGTACTTC.